The rows below give T cell receptor beta chains drawn from one sample of a study of cytomegalovirus exposure and HLA in healthy donors. TCRdb's table, derived via immunoSEQ multiplex PCR, lists solely in-frame clones and lacks some. The listing contains around 130,000 clones. The specimen was PBMCs. The receptors originated from a woman in her forties in good health and CMV-seronegative. The CDR3 runs from the conserved cysteine through the conserved F or W. The D gene is left open where the match is weak.

V gene	CDR3 length	D gene	J gene	CDR3 protein	CDR3 DNA
TRBV10-3	14	.	TRBJ1-4	CAISEGQKNEKLFF	TGTGCCATCAGTGAAGGACAGAAAAATGAAAAACTGTTTTTT
TRBV4-1	16	.	TRBJ2-1	CASSQDLTGSYNEQFF	TGCGCCAGCAGCCAAGATCTGACTGGCTCCTACAATGAGCAGTTCTTC
TRBV4-2	15	.	TRBJ1-3	CTSNQRAGSGNTIYF	TGTACCAGCAACCAACGGGCGGGTTCTGGAAACACCATATATTTT
TRBV7-9	14	TRBD1	TRBJ1-1	CASSFQRGRGEAFF	TGTGCCAGCAGCTTTCAAAGGGGGCGAGGTGAAGCTTTCTTT
TRBV5-1	19	TRBD2	TRBJ2-1	CASSLSTASGGVYYNEQFF	TGCGCCAGCAGCTTGAGTACCGCTAGCGGGGGGGTTTACTACAATGAGCAGTTCTTC
TRBV27	16	.	TRBJ2-3	CASIPTGWGLRDTQYF	TGTGCCAGCATCCCCACGGGTTGGGGACTCCGGGATACGCAGTATTTT
TRBV28	17	TRBD2	TRBJ2-3	CASSLGTSGGSTDTQYF	TGTGCCAGCAGTTTAGGGACTAGCGGGGGTAGCACAGATACGCAGTATTTT
TRBV6-5	11	.	TRBJ2-3	CATFWAPTQYF	TGTGCGACCTTTTGGGCACCCACGCAGTATTTT
TRBV28	14	.	TRBJ1-6	CASRSGGPNSPLHF	TGTGCCAGCCGTTCGGGGGGCCCTAATTCACCCCTCCACTTT
TRBV11-2	13	TRBD1	TRBJ1-1	CASSFRGRTEAFF	TGTGCCAGCAGCTTCAGGGGGCGCACTGAAGCTTTCTTT
TRBV5-1	15	.	TRBJ1-2	CASSLGQSVSYGYTF	TGCGCCAGCAGCTTGGGACAGTCAGTTAGCTATGGCTACACCTTC
TRBV4-3	14	.	TRBJ2-3	CASSQGSYTDTQYF	TGCGCCAGCAGCCAAGGCTCCTACACAGATACGCAGTATTTT
TRBV18	15	.	TRBJ2-3	CASSPQVAGTDTQYF	TGTGCCAGCTCACCACAAGTTGCAGGCACAGATACGCAGTATTTT
TRBV9	15	.	TRBJ2-7	CASSVAPGTPYEQYF	TGTGCCAGCAGCGTAGCCCCGGGAACCCCCTACGAGCAGTACTTC
TRBV19	13	.	TRBJ2-4	CASSTGGGNIQYF	TGTGCCAGTAGTACAGGGGGAGGAAACATTCAGTACTTC
TRBV27	19	TRBD2	TRBJ2-3	CASSSRPSLAGGSTDTQYF	TGTGCCAGCAGTTCCCGGCCCTCACTAGCGGGGGGCTCCACAGATACGCAGTATTTT
TRBV6-6	16	TRBD1	TRBJ2-6	CASSYTGGSGANVLTF	TGTGCCAGCAGTTATACAGGGGGCTCTGGGGCCAACGTCCTGACTTTC
TRBV9	17	.	TRBJ1-5	CASSQGMSSYGNQPQHF	TGTGCCAGCAGCCAGGGTATGTCCTCCTATGGCAATCAGCCCCAGCATTTT
TRBV14	16	TRBD1	TRBJ2-5	CASSLIRDRGPETQYF	TGTGCCAGCAGCCTAATCCGGGACAGGGGACCGGAGACCCAGTACTTC
TRBV5-1	15	TRBD1	TRBJ1-4	CASSLGGTDNEKLFF	TGCGCCAGCAGCTTGGGTGGGACAGATAATGAAAAACTGTTTTTT
TRBV7-3	14	.	TRBJ1-2	CASSPRGGDYGYTF	TGTGCCAGCAGCCCGCGGGGAGGAGACTATGGCTACACCTTC
TRBV10-3	17	TRBD1	TRBJ1-3	CAISPGQGLLSGNTIYF	TGTGCCATCAGTCCGGGACAGGGCCTGCTCTCTGGAAACACCATATATTTT
TRBV7-3	14	.	TRBJ2-2	CASSVYRNTGELFF	TGTGCCAGCAGCGTATACAGGAACACCGGGGAGCTGTTTTTT
TRBV18	15	.	TRBJ1-1	CASSHDSRVNTEAFF	TGTGCCAGCTCACACGACAGCCGGGTGAACACTGAAGCTTTCTTT
TRBV19	15	.	TRBJ1-5	CASRGEANSNQPQHF	TGTGCCAGTAGAGGGGAGGCTAATAGCAATCAGCCCCAGCATTTT
TRBV6-6	14	TRBD1	TRBJ1-2	CASSSQGAVNGYTF	TGTGCCAGCAGTTCCCAGGGGGCGGTTAATGGCTACACCTTC